A single T cell receptor beta chain is shown here with its context. This specimen comes from a study of blood T cell repertoires in COVID-19. Study summary: The United States, Italy and Spain were the sources of the acute and convalescent COVID-19 samples.

Per the study methods: Reference gene primers were amplified, and this amplification served to estimate nucleated cell counts. Measured with immunoSEQ multiplex PCR; TCRdb has only the in-frame clones, and not every one. V and J calls and clone size are given by that table; D and trimming were obtained from the DNA. The sample has some 150,000 clones, about 83% seen once. Germline V gene lookup returns CDR1 LNHDA and CDR2 SQIVND (reference sequence). The V and J ends lost 10 bases and 4 bases respectively, with 10 bases between them. There are 12 residues in the CDR3. V is TRBV19 and J is TRBJ2-2, with TRBD2 as a possible D gene (5 bases). Sequencing input: peripheral blood. This clonotype was sampled from a man aged 18 to 29 with active or convalescent COVID-19. The CDR3: CAILEGTGELFF. As DNA, the CDR3 is TGTGCCATATTAGAGGGCACCGGGGAGCTGTTTTTT.